This entry features one T cell receptor (beta chain) sequence. This clone has just one count. Its antigen is still unknown. The input lacks base qualities; no much larger clone sits a single base away. The CDR3 goes from the cysteine to the phenylalanine over 15 residues. Only the CDR3 part of the read is kept: 45 bases, read in frame from the first base. V is reduced by 4 bases and J by 4 bases, leaving a spacing of 17 bases between them. Via the germline V gene, CDR1 is SGHRS and CDR2 YFSETQ. This sample is drawn from a study of T cell responses to AZD1222 COVID-19 vaccine (dated by TCRdb to the early 2020s). With respect to the entire study: AZD1222 recipients given second doses at about 4 weeks or at about 12 weeks were pooled, since spike-specific TCR depth and breadth were not found to differ between the two schedules. TCR sequencing was performed for 230 to 250 trial participants, of whom around 200 were given two doses of AZD1222 and 26 were given two doses of MenACWY control vaccine. Enrollment into the trials was organized by age into subgroups of 18-55, 56-69 and 70-plus years, and those subgroups contained roughly 150, 30 and 60 TCR-sequenced participants, respectively.

The meaning of the sample's time point label: baseline before first vaccination. The vaccinee samples were drawn from two UK trials, COV001 and COV002, one of which was a single-blind randomized controlled phase 2/3 trial testing AZD1222 (ChAdOx1 nCoV-19) in healthy adults. Trial participant PBMC samples were collected at day 0 and day 28 after the second dose for TCRbeta chain sequencing. The CDR3 regions of human TCRbeta chains were analyzed by immunosequencing. Processing in the source paper ran as follows. Repertoire TCRs were checked for matches against a reference library of SARS-CoV-2-specific TCRs that had been generated using the MIRA antigen-specificity platform. Breadth was defined as the fraction of unique TCRs that were SARS-CoV-2-associated, and depth was defined as the fraction of total T cells that were SARS-CoV-2-associated. Using the MIRA data, every spike-specific TCR was mapped to the spike region that the TCR reacted to and assigned to either a CD4 or a CD8 class. Log10-transformed breadth and depth values were compared by one-way ANOVA with Sidak's multiple comparisons tests. Drawn from immuneACCESS, this table holds only the in-frame rearrangements with V and J called that TCRdb kept. Clones are partly lost; checked studies trace under half to an unresolved V gene and leave the rest unexplained. V and J calls and clone size are as listed in that table; D and trimming were resolved from the DNA. The sample table records 130,000 or so clones; roughly 90% of these occur just once. Approximately 3% of the sample is taken by the ten largest.

Results and caveats for the whole study, not just this receptor: Conclusions about previously exposed vaccinees are limited because only a handful of AZD1222 recipients were SARS-CoV-2 seropositive at baseline. The 56-69-year group was small, and its depth increase did not reach significance, likely because of low power. A significant rise in spike-specific TCR breadth and depth was observed after two AZD1222 doses relative to day 0 and relative to MenACWY recipients. Nearly half of unique spike-specific TCRs reportedly recognized epitopes outside regions mutated in the B.1.351 and B.1.1.7 variants. The whole spike protein was spanned by vaccine-associated CD4 TCRs, and dominant responses were seen in regions 160-218 and 743-854. Because no samples from the day 14 peak response were available, repertoires could be characterized only after the peak T cell response. Participants were mostly white British and included more females than males, and it was suggested by the authors that clonal diversity may have been underestimated.

This clonotype was obtained from an adult in good health. The chain is assembled from TRBV5-1 and TRBJ1-2, with the identity of the D gene unclear. This sample comprised peripheral blood, obtained on day 0 of AZD1222 vaccination. For the CDR3, the sequence is CASSLTGGGGYGYTF. The base sequence is TGCGCCAGCAGCCTGACGGGCGGTGGCGGCTATGGCTACACCTTC.